Each of the 2 T cell receptor beta chains below was sequenced from the same sample in a study of shared clonotypes between healthy human individuals. Clones were sequenced by immunoSEQ multiplex PCR, and TCRdb holds only the in-frame ones, with some missing. The table lists around 2,000,000 clones, roughly 94% of them singletons. Sequencing was done on a sample of naive CD4+ T cells sorted from blood. Subset reported: CD45RA+ positively selected. Receptors were obtained from a man aged 18-30 years in good health.

The J gene is TRBJ2-4, the V gene TRBV19; TRBD2 agrees at 9 bases. The CDR3 consists of 17 residues. Per germline, CDR1 LNHDA and CDR2 SQIVND (reference sequence). V lost 4 bases and J lost 8; bases outside the gene matches: 15. CDR3 sequence reads: CASSRSGREGRKYIQYF. The CDR3 bases are TGTGCCAGTAGTAGGTCTGGGCGGGAGGGCCGTAAGTACATTCAGTACTTC.

The CDR3 sequence is CASSFSPWDQPQHF. In DNA form, the CDR3 reads TGTGCCAGCAGCTTCTCCCCTTGGGATCAGCCCCAGCATTTT. The rearrangement links TRBV7-2 to TRBJ1-5; D not certain. V shed 3 bases and J shed 5 bases, with 11 bases lying between them. Germline CDR1 is SGHTA and CDR2 is FQGNSA. CDR3 size: 14 residues.